This T cell receptor beta chain appears in the sequencing data of a study of T cell repertoires in aging, cancer and after chemotherapy. Study-wide context: The whole study produced a dataset of some 10 million TCR reads.

Multiplex touch-down PCR with TRB-A/B primers amplified rearranged V-D-J TRB sequences. TCRdb reprocessed the multiplex PCR reads with MiXCR, giving one entry per CDR3 protein. The sample consists of several thousand distinct CDR3 sequences, 35% of them appearing once. Study outcomes and limitations: Across the chemotherapy interval, each cancer cohort showed higher median generation probability, suggesting thymic rebound. In cancer patients, declining TCR diversity with age involved lost richness and lost evenness.

Peripheral blood genomic DNA, not sorted cells or RNA, was the template. A note on this clonotype: Its target is not known.

This clonotype was obtained from a human donor in good health. Sequences were obtained from blood.

The CDR3 DNA follows: TGTGCCAGCAGCTTAGCCATCCAGGGGGCGAGTGCTGAAGCTTTCTTT. Translating it yields CASSLAIQGASAEAFF. This chain joins TRBV7-6 and TRBJ1-1; TRBD1 matches 8 bases. Per the germline V gene, CDR1 is SGHVS and CDR2 is FNYEAQ. This CDR3 region has 16 residues. Germline trimming cut 0 bases from V and 6 bases from J; bases unmatched to any gene: 9.